Below, 25 T cell receptor beta chains from the same sample are listed, as sequenced in a study of T-cell reconstitution after alpha-beta-depleted transplantation in children. Preparing the TCRbeta library involved the use of unique molecular identifiers. Using its own MiXCR run on the PCR reads, TCRdb lists one record per CDR3 protein. This sample yields approximately 170,000 distinct CDR3 sequences, of which approximately 10% are seen a single time; over 10% belongs to the top ten. This sample comprised PBMCs, obtained before TCRalphabeta/CD19-depleted stem cell transplant. The receptor set was obtained from a boy between 2 and 10 years old with acute myeloid leukemia, due to receive a stem cell transplant.

This clonotype was seen many times. The chain carries TRBV28 and TRBJ2-1; D is unresolved. V lost 3 bases and J lost 6, with 3 bases in between. CDR1 and CDR2 from the germline V gene are MDHEN and SYDVKM. The CDR3 is 11 amino acids. CDR3 residues: CASSFPNEQFF. The DNA of the CDR3 is TGTGCCAGCAGTTTCCCCAATGAGCAGTTCTTC.

This clonotype was seen just once. The V gene is TRBV9, the J gene TRBJ2-1; D is unresolved. The CDR3 spans 18 residues. The V and J ends lost 2 bases and 5 bases respectively, with 23 bases between them. Germline V gives CDR1 SGDLS, CDR2 YYNGEE. The CDR3 sequence: CASSVQPARRLYNNEQFF. CDR3 DNA: TGTGCCAGCAGCGTGCAACCGGCGCGTCGATTATACAACAATGAGCAGTTCTTC.

This clonotype has ten or more counts. J is TRBJ2-5 and V is TRBV29-1; 8 bases map to TRBD2. The CDR3 runs 14 residues. Germline trimming cut 4 bases from V and 5 bases from J; bases unmatched to any gene: 9. Germline V gene sequence: CDR1 SQVTM, CDR2 ANQGSEA. CDR3 amino acids: CSVAVGGVRETQYF. CDR3 DNA: TGCAGCGTTGCCGTCGGGGGGGTACGCGAGACCCAGTACTTC.

This clonotype has at least ten counts. The V call is TRBV27, the J call TRBJ1-2; TRBD1 matches at 8 bases. The CDR3 contains 14 residues. Losses at the gene ends were 0 bases for V and 7 bases for J; bases not matched to a gene: 4. The V gene's germline CDR1 is MNHEY and CDR2 SMNVEV (reference sequence). The CDR3 reads CASSLSPGGFGYTF. CDR3 DNA: TGTGCCAGCAGTTTATCACCAGGGGGCTTTGGCTACACCTTC.

This clonotype was recorded many times. The chain has TRBV5-1 and TRBJ1-4, with TRBD1 matching 8 bases. Germline CDR1 is SGHRS and CDR2 is YFSETQ. The trim removed 4 bases at V and 4 bases at J, leaving 6 bases unmatched. The CDR3 has 15 amino acids. The CDR3: CASSGGQGRNEKLFF. Here the CDR3 DNA reads TGCGCCAGCAGCGGTGGACAGGGTCGTAATGAAAAACTGTTTTTT.

This clonotype was counted at least ten times. The chain recombines TRBV20-1 with TRBJ2-3; TRBD2 matches 10 bases. J gave up 6 bases and V 1 base, and 10 bases lay outside the gene matches. Germline V gives CDR1 DFQATT, CDR2 SNEGSKA (reference sequence). There are 16 residues in the CDR3. The CDR3 loop is CSARVILAGVKDTQYF. The CDR3 DNA is TGCAGTGCTAGAGTGATCCTAGCGGGGGTGAAGGATACGCAGTATTTT.

This clonotype was found many times. The chain links TRBV6-2 or TRBV6-3 to TRBJ2-2; D gene ambiguous. V lost 4 bases to trimming and J lost 3 bases, with 6 bases between them. CDR1 and CDR2 (germline): MNHEY, SVGEGT. The CDR3 is 13 residues long. CDR3 loop: CASSSVDTGELFF. For the CDR3, the DNA is TGTGCCAGCAGTTCTGTGGACACCGGGGAGCTGTTTTTT.

This clonotype was counted many times. The CDR3 bases are TGCGCCAGCAGCTTGGGGCTAGCGCCTTACGAGCAGTACTTC. Its translation is CASSLGLAPYEQYF. The J gene is TRBJ2-7, the V gene TRBV5-1; TRBD2 is a possible D gene (6 bases). V shed 0 bases and J shed 4 bases, with 11 bases lying between them. CDR3 length: 14 amino acids. Germline V gene sequence: CDR1 SGHRS, CDR2 YFSETQ.

This clonotype was counted at least ten times. The chain employs TRBV4-2 and TRBJ1-6; weak D call: TRBD1 (5 bases). V was trimmed by 0 bases and J by 10 bases, leaving 16 bases between them. Germline CDR1 is LGHNA and CDR2 is YNFKEQ. The CDR3 totals 16 residues. In DNA, the CDR3 is TGTGCCAGCAGCCAAGATGGGGGTGTCGGATGGTCACCCCTCCACTTT. It translates to CASSQDGGVGWSPLHF.

This clonotype came up many times. The gene calls are TRBV27 and TRBJ2-3; possible D gene TRBD1, 7 bases. The CDR3 covers 14 residues. The V and J ends lost 3 bases and 6 bases respectively, with 13 bases between them. Germline V gene data show CDR1 as MNHEY and CDR2 as SMNVEV (reference sequence). CDR3 coding DNA: TGTGCCAGCAGTTTTTCAGGGGGGTGGGATACGCAGTATTTT. The encoded protein is CASSFSGGWDTQYF.

This clonotype appeared a few times. The rearrangement uses TRBV3-1 and TRBJ2-1; TRBD2 is a possible D gene (6 bases). Germline loops: CDR1 LGHDT, CDR2 YNNKEL (reference sequence). V shed 0 bases and J shed 6 bases, with 15 bases lying between them. The CDR3 sequence is 16 residues long. The CDR3: CASSQDEWRGVNEQFF. The CDR3, as DNA: TGTGCCAGCAGCCAAGATGAATGGCGGGGCGTCAATGAGCAGTTCTTC.

For this clonotype: A clone one base away is much larger, so this may be a read error. This sequence joins TRBV28 and TRBJ1-1; D possibly corresponds to TRBD1 (5 bases). Germline lookup yields CDR1 MDHEN and CDR2 SYDVKM. This CDR3 spans 14 amino acids. The CDR3 DNA is TGTGCCAGCAGAGGGGTAGAGATGAACACTGAAACTTTCTTT. Protein: CASRGVEMNTETFF.

The rearrangement joins TRBV4-1 to TRBJ2-1; 7 nucleotides agree with TRBD2. Germline trimming cut 4 bases from V and 10 bases from J; bases unmatched to any gene: 13. The germline V gene encodes CDR1 MGHRA and CDR2 YSYEKL. The CDR3 has 15 amino acids. This CDR3 is CASSPMAGVRNEQFF. DNA for the CDR3: TGCGCCAGCAGCCCCATGGCGGGAGTACGGAACGAGCAGTTCTTC.

The table lists this clonotype with many counts. V is TRBV20-1 and J is TRBJ2-1; the D call may be TRBD1 or TRBD2 (5 bases each). The germline V and J ends were trimmed by 3 bases and 10 bases, with 7 bases remaining between them. The germline V gene encodes CDR1 DFQATT and CDR2 SNEGSKA (reference sequence). The CDR3 consists of 10 residues. The CDR3 nucleotides are TGCAGTGCTAGCGGGGCGGAGCAGTTCTTC. Amino acid sequence: CSASGAEQFF.

This clonotype was picked up many times. The chain employs TRBV5-1 and TRBJ2-3; D is possibly TRBD1 (6 bases). Germline values: CDR1 SGHRS, CDR2 YFSETQ. V was clipped by 2 bases and J by 5 bases, with 9 bases between them. The CDR3 totals 13 residues. In DNA form, the CDR3 reads TGCGCCAGCAGCTTCCCAGGGGAAGATACGCAGTATTTT. It specifies CASSFPGEDTQYF.

This chain connects TRBV20-1 to TRBJ2-7; D call uncertain. CDR1 DFQATT and CDR2 SNEGSKA come from the germline V gene (reference sequence). V shed 0 bases and J shed 2 bases, with 8 bases lying between them. The CDR3 is made up of 13 amino acids. CDR3 residues: CSARESNTYEQYF. In DNA, the CDR3 is TGCAGTGCTAGAGAATCCAATACCTACGAGCAGTACTTC.

This clonotype was recorded at least ten times. The rearrangement links TRBV3-1 to TRBJ2-7; D is unresolved. V lost 1 base, J lost 3 bases, and 13 bases lay in between. The length of the CDR3 is 15 residues. Germline values: CDR1 LGHDT, CDR2 YNNKEL (reference sequence). The CDR3 DNA reads as TGTGCCAGCAGCCAAGTCCTGAATAGTAACTACGAGCAGTACTTC. Its translation is CASSQVLNSNYEQYF.

This clonotype was picked up many times. This chain joins TRBV12-3 or TRBV12-4 and TRBJ1-3, with D hard to call. This CDR3 is built from 16 residues. The V end was cut by 7 bases, the J end by 0 bases, with 16 bases between. In nucleotides, the CDR3 is TGTGCCAGCACCTTCGGTTTCGTAAACTCTGGAAACACCATATATTTT. This sequence encodes CASTFGFVNSGNTIYF.

Many counts were recorded for this clonotype. J is TRBJ1-2 and V is TRBV20-1; D remains unclear. The CDR3 has 11 residues. From germline, CDR1 is DFQATT and CDR2 SNEGSKA (reference sequence). The CDR3 region has the DNA TGCATTCCATTCGGACCTTATGGCTACACCTTC. Encoded protein: CIPFGPYGYTF.

This clonotype occurred a few times. The chain carries TRBV20-1 and TRBJ2-3; D is possibly TRBD1 or TRBD2 (6 bases each). V was cut by 6 bases and J by 0 bases, with 16 bases left in between. The germline V gene encodes CDR1 DFQATT and CDR2 SNEGSKA (reference sequence). The CDR3 is 15 residues long. The CDR3 is CSATLRGASTDTQYF. The CDR3 DNA sequence: TGCAGTGCCACCCTAAGGGGGGCGAGCACAGATACGCAGTATTTT.

This clonotype was seen many times. The chain joins TRBV28 to TRBJ1-4; 9 bases are shared with TRBD1. This CDR3 region has 17 residues. Germline V gives CDR1 MDHEN, CDR2 SYDVKM. Trimming cost V 7 bases and J 6 bases; bases outside gene matches: 15. The CDR3 nucleotides are TGTGCCAGCACCCTTGGGCCCTCACGGACAGGGGATGAAAAACTGTTTTTT. Its translation: CASTLGPSRTGDEKLFF.

In this sample, this clonotype turned up many times. The genes are TRBV20-1 and TRBJ1-1; 9 bases map to TRBD1. After removal of 3 bases from V and 3 bases from J, the junction contained 2 bases not matched to a gene. The CDR3 has 13 amino acids. CDR1 and CDR2 (germline): DFQATT, SNEGSKA (reference sequence). The CDR3 protein is CSASGTGHTEAFF. The DNA of the CDR3 is TGCAGTGCTAGCGGGACAGGGCACACTGAAGCTTTCTTT.

This clonotype turned up a few times. The chain combines TRBV28 with TRBJ2-1; 9 positions match TRBD2. The ends lost 3 bases at V and 9 bases at J; junction bases unmatched: 18. The CDR3 totals 18 residues. The germline V gene encodes CDR1 MDHEN and CDR2 SYDVKM. The CDR3 DNA reads TGTGCCAGCAGTTTCGCTGCATGGAAGGGGACTAGCTTTAGTGAGCAGTTCTTC. It codes for CASSFAAWKGTSFSEQFF.

The sample holds many counts of this clonotype. The CDR3 DNA is TGCGCCAGCAGCTTGGCCGAACCTAATGAAAAACTGTTTTTT. Protein sequence: CASSLAEPNEKLFF. The V call is TRBV5-1, the J call TRBJ1-4, with unresolved D. From germline, CDR1 is SGHRS and CDR2 YFSETQ. With 0 bases removed from V and 3 bases from J, the gap between germline ends came to 6 bases. The CDR3 sequence is 14 residues long.

Details on this clonotype: One base away lies a much larger clone, so this may be a sequencing read error. This chain connects TRBV5-1 to TRBJ2-3, with unresolved D. Germline V gene lookup returns CDR1 SGHRS and CDR2 YFSETQ. The CDR3 contains 14 residues. CDR3 bases: TGCGTCAGCAGCTTGGCACGGTTAGGAGATACGCAGTATTTT. Protein: CVSSLARLGDTQYF.